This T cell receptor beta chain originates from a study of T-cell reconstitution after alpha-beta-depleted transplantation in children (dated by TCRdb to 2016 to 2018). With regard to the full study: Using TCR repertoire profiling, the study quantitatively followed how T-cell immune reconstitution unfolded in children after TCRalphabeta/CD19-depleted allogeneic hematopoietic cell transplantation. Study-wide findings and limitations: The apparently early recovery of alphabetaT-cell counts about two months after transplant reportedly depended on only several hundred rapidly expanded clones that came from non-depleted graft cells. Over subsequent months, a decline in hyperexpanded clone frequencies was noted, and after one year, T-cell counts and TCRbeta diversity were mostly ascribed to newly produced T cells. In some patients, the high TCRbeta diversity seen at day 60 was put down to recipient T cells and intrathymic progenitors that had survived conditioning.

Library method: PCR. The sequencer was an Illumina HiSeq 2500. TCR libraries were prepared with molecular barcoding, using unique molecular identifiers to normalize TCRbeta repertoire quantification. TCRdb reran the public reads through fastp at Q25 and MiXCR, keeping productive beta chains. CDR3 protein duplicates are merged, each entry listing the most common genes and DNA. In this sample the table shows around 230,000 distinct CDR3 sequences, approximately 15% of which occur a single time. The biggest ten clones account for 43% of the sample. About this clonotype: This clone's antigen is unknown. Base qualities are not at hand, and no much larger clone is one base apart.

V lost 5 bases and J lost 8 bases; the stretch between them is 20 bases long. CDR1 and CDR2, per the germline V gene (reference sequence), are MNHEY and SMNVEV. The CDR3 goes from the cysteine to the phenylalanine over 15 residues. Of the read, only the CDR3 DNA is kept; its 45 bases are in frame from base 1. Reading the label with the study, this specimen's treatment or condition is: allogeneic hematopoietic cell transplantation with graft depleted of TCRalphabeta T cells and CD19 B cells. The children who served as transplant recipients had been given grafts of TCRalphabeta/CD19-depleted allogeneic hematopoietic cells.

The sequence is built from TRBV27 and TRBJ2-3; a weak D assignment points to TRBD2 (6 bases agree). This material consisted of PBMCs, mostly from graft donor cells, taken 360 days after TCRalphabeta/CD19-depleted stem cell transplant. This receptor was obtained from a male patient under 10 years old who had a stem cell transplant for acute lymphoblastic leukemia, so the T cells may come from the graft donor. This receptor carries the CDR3 CASSGAATSFGTQYF. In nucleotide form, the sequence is TGTGCCAGCAGTGGGGCCGCGACTAGTTTTGGTACGCAGTATTTT.